The 23 T cell receptor beta chains presented below share a single source sample, sequenced in a study of graft-versus-host responses after intestinal transplantation (TCRdb year 2021). The label giving this sample's time point can be read as: cells obtained before transplantation from donor or recipient. The antigens for these receptors are not known. The library was produced with the immunoSEQ multiplex PCR assay. TCRdb limited this immuneACCESS table to in-frame rearrangements with V and J called. A share of clones is missing; checked studies link under half to unresolved V genes, and the rest is unexplained. In all, the sample holds about 26,000 clones, and 82% of those were seen once. The ten largest account for about 0.7% of the sample. The source material was unstimulated CD4+ T cells sorted from spleen or lymph node cells, sampled before intestinal transplant. These receptors all stem from a human donor who received an intestinal transplant.

The V call is TRBV10-3, the J call TRBJ1-5; D is possibly TRBD1 (6 bases). Germline V CDR1 and CDR2: ENHRY, SYGVKD. Trimming shortened V by 2 bases and J by 6 bases, and 14 bases separated the two germline ends. CDR3 length: 15 amino acids. CDR3 sequence reads: CAISEVSGVGQPQHF. The CDR3, as DNA: TGTGCCATCAGTGAGGTATCAGGGGTAGGTCAGCCCCAGCATTTT.

This rearrangement joins TRBV7-2 to TRBJ2-2; 12 bases agree with TRBD2. Per germline, CDR1 SGHTA and CDR2 FQGNSA. After removal of 3 bases from V and 7 bases from J, the junction contained 3 bases not matched to a gene. The CDR3 is made up of 15 amino acids. The CDR3 is CASSFLAGGHGELFF. Here the CDR3 DNA reads TGTGCCAGCAGCTTTCTAGCGGGGGGGCACGGGGAGCTGTTTTTT.

CDR3: CASSLDALSWRGTYNEQFF. DNA for the CDR3: TGTGCCAGCAGCTTAGACGCCCTTTCTTGGCGGGGGACCTACAATGAGCAGTTCTTC. This chain joins TRBV7-6 and TRBJ2-1; 7 bases agree with TRBD2. Losses at the gene ends were 1 base for V and 2 bases for J; bases not matched to a gene: 14. Germline V gives CDR1 SGHVS, CDR2 FNYEAQ. The CDR3 consists of 19 residues.

The chain combines TRBV18 with TRBJ1-1; D possibly corresponds to TRBD1 (5 bases). Germline lookup yields CDR1 KGHSH and CDR2 LQKENI. This CDR3 comprises 15 residues. Deletions cut 3 bases from V and 1 base from J, with 12 bases between. CDR3 bases: TGTGCCAGCTCACCCAGGACGGGGGAGAACACTGAAGCTTTCTTT. It encodes CASSPRTGENTEAFF.

The J gene is TRBJ1-4, the V gene TRBV7-9, with TRBD1 matching 9 bases. The CDR3 runs to 15 residues. J gave up 4 bases and V 5 bases, and 5 bases lay outside the gene matches. The germline V gene has CDR1 SEHNR and CDR2 FQNEAQ (reference sequence). In nucleotides, the CDR3 is TGTGCCAGCAGCCTATGGACAGGGGATAATGAAAAACTGTTTTTT. Its protein product is CASSLWTGDNEKLFF.

The chain links TRBV7-6 to TRBJ2-3, with 12 nucleotides matching TRBD2. The J segment lost 2 bases and the V segment lost 6 bases, leaving 3 bases of the junction unmatched. This CDR3 region has 15 residues. CDR1 SGHVS and CDR2 FNYEAQ come from the germline V gene. The CDR3 reads CASSGLAGHTDTQYF. The CDR3 DNA reads as TGTGCCAGCAGTGGACTAGCGGGACACACAGATACGCAGTATTTT.

The chain employs TRBV4-1 and TRBJ2-3; D tentatively fits TRBD1 or TRBD2 (5 bases each). V was pared by 0 bases and J by 6 bases, with 13 bases between. The CDR3 loop spans 15 amino acids. The germline gives CDR1 MGHRA, CDR2 YSYEKL. The CDR3 DNA is TGCGCCAGCAGCCAAGATCGGGGCCCCCCGGATACGCAGTATTTT. Its protein is CASSQDRGPPDTQYF.

The chain combines TRBV28 with TRBJ2-1; TRBD2 matches at 9 bases. Germline V CDR1 and CDR2: MDHEN, SYDVKM. Losses at the gene ends were 2 bases for V and 5 bases for J; bases not matched to a gene: 4. CDR3 length: 15 residues. CDR3 region: CASSLAGGPHNEQFF. CDR3 DNA: TGTGCCAGCAGTTTAGCGGGAGGGCCGCACAATGAGCAGTTCTTC.

There are a few counts of this clone. This chain joins TRBV6-1 and TRBJ2-7; the D gene is possibly TRBD2 (7 bases). The V gene lost 7 bases and the J gene lost 8 bases, with 21 bases spanning the gap. The length of the CDR3 is 14 residues. Germline V gene lookup returns CDR1 MNHNS and CDR2 SASEGT. CDR3 in DNA: TGTGCCAGCACCCGGCTAGGGGGGGGATCCAAGCAGTACTTC. It yields the protein CASTRLGGGSKQYF.

The rearrangement uses TRBV12-5 and TRBJ2-2, with D possibly called TRBD1 or TRBD2 (5 bases each). Germline-derived CDR1 and CDR2 are LGHNT and FRNRAP. The V end was cut by 1 base, the J end by 4 bases, with 19 bases between. This CDR3 contains 18 residues. CDR3 protein: CASGLGFLPGPFTGELFF. The CDR3, as DNA: TGTGCTAGTGGTTTGGGCTTCCTTCCGGGGCCGTTCACCGGGGAGCTGTTTTTT.

The J gene is TRBJ2-5, the V gene TRBV25-1, with D perhaps being TRBD1 or TRBD2 (6 bases each). The ends were cut back, 1 base at V and 5 bases at J, with 11 bases in the middle. CDR3 length equals 14 residues. Germline loops: CDR1 MGHDK, CDR2 SYGVNS. In DNA form, the CDR3 reads TGTGCCAGCAGTGAATGGGGGGCTCTGGAGACCCAGTACTTC. Translated: CASSEWGALETQYF.

The chain combines TRBV19 with TRBJ2-7; D unclear. Trimming cost V 7 bases and J 2 bases, with 15 bases left between them. This CDR3 comprises 14 residues. Germline CDR1 is LNHDA and CDR2 is SQIVND (reference sequence). The CDR3 sequence: CASTAVGPPYEQYF. The CDR3 DNA is TGTGCCAGTACCGCTGTAGGCCCCCCCTACGAGCAGTACTTC.

This sequence joins TRBV11-2 and TRBJ1-2; D may be TRBD1 (5 bases). The length of the CDR3 is 15 residues. Trimming cost V 4 bases and J 3 bases, with 15 bases left between them. Germline V gene sequence: CDR1 SGHAT, CDR2 FQNNGV. Written as DNA, the CDR3 is TGTGCCAGCAGCTCACTCGGGGGTCCGGACTATGGCTACACCTTC. It specifies CASSSLGGPDYGYTF.

This chain links TRBV10-3 with TRBJ2-7; 7 bases map to TRBD2. With V trimmed by 6 bases and J by 2 bases, 4 bases remained unmatched. The CDR3 loop spans 13 amino acids. CDR1 ENHRY and CDR2 SYGVKD come from the germline V gene. In DNA form, the CDR3 reads TGTGCCATCAGGGGACGGGGGGCCTACGAGCAGTACTTC. This sequence encodes CAIRGRGAYEQYF.

This clone is a singleton in its sample. This rearrangement joins TRBV2 to TRBJ1-3, with D tentatively TRBD1 (5 bases). The germline gives CDR1 SNHLY, CDR2 FYNNEI. Trimming left V 7 bases short and J 2 bases short, with 15 bases between. The CDR3 has 15 amino acids. CDR3 amino acids: CASKKGSGPGNTIYF. The CDR3 DNA reads as TGTGCCAGCAAGAAGGGTTCGGGGCCTGGAAACACCATATATTTT.

The CDR3 spells CASSDSDSYNEQFF. CDR3 in DNA: TGTGCCAGCAGTGACTCTGACTCCTACAATGAGCAGTTCTTC. This chain connects TRBV28 to TRBJ2-1; D is unclear. Germline CDR1 and CDR2: MDHEN and SYDVKM. CDR3 length: 14 amino acids. V shed 5 bases and J shed 0 bases, with 8 bases lying between them.

V usage is TRBV6-6 and J usage is TRBJ1-4, with D maybe TRBD1 (6 bases). The length of the CDR3 is 14 residues. Germline V gene data show CDR1 as MNHNY and CDR2 as SVGAGI (reference sequence). V lost 6 bases, J lost 7 bases, and 15 bases lay in between. CDR3 residues: CASRRGGATEKLFF. The CDR3 bases are TGTGCCAGCAGGAGGGGGGGGGCGACTGAAAAACTGTTTTTT.

V is TRBV28 and J is TRBJ2-7; the match to TRBD1 covers 7 bases. The germline V gene encodes CDR1 MDHEN and CDR2 SYDVKM. After removal of 6 bases from V and 0 bases from J, the junction contained 8 bases not matched to a gene. The length of the CDR3 is 15 residues. The CDR3 protein is CASRAQGTSSYEQYF. DNA for the CDR3: TGTGCCAGCAGGGCACAGGGGACCAGCTCCTACGAGCAGTACTTC. Filled out from reference TRBV28 and TRBJ2-7, the complete variable domain reads DVKVTQSSRYLVKRTGEKVFLECVQDMDHENMFWYRQDPGLGLRLIYFSYDVKMKEKGDIPEGYSVSREKKERFSLILESASTNQTSMYLCASRAQGTSSYEQYFGPGTRLTVT.

The chain recombines TRBV6-5 with TRBJ2-7; D possibly corresponds to TRBD2 (6 bases). Germline-derived CDR1 and CDR2 are MNHEY and SVGAGI. This CDR3 contains 15 residues. Trimming pared 2 bases from V and 5 bases from J, leaving 16 bases between. The CDR3 DNA reads TGTGCCAGCAGTTACAAGGGGAGGTTACGGGACGAGCAGTACTTC. Amino acid sequence: CASSYKGRLRDEQYF.

The rearrangement links TRBV7-6 to TRBJ1-1; D may be TRBD1 (5 bases). Deletions cut 4 bases from V and 3 bases from J, with 9 bases between. The CDR3 is made up of 13 amino acids. Germline V gene lookup returns CDR1 SGHVS and CDR2 FNYEAQ. CDR3 residues: CASSSPTDTEAFF. The CDR3 nucleotides are TGTGCCAGCAGCTCCCCGACAGACACTGAAGCTTTCTTT.

V usage is TRBV6-5 and J usage is TRBJ2-7; TRBD2 might be the D (6 bases). Trimming removed 8 bases at V and 4 bases at J, with 6 bases between. The CDR3 has 10 amino acids. Per the germline V gene, CDR1 is MNHEY and CDR2 is SVGAGI. CDR3 nucleotide sequence: TGTGCCAGCGGGGGGTACGAGCAGTACTTC. Translation: CASGGYEQYF.

The rearrangement links TRBV5-5 to TRBJ1-2; D gene ambiguous. This CDR3 comprises 14 residues. Between the trimmed V and J ends, which lost 2 bases and 8 bases, there was a span of 16 bases. CDR1 and CDR2 from the germline V gene are SGHKS and YYEKEE (reference sequence). CDR3 in amino acids: CASSFPIGPAGYTF. In DNA form, the CDR3 reads TGTGCCAGCAGCTTCCCGATTGGGCCTGCGGGCTACACCTTC.

The chain carries TRBV9 and TRBJ2-2, with D unresolved. CDR3 length: 13 amino acids. Germline-derived CDR1 and CDR2 are SGDLS and YYNGEE. V was shortened by 4 bases and J by 2 bases, with 6 bases between the two germline ends. The CDR3 protein is CASSPINTGELFF. The DNA of the CDR3 is TGTGCCAGCAGCCCTATAAACACCGGGGAGCTGTTTTTT.